This T cell receptor (beta chain) originates from a study of blood T cell repertoires in COVID-19. Study as a whole: Whether acute or convalescent, the COVID-19 samples came from the United States, Italy and Spain. Nucleic acid was either cDNA or gDNA, and it came from T cells, B-cell-depleted T cells, or PBMCs.

V lost 5 bases and J 5 bases, leaving 35 bases between the germline ends. Germline CDR1 reads SEHNR; CDR2 reads FQNEAQ (reference sequence). This CDR3 spans 21 amino acids. Original methodology: Amplification with reference gene primers provided the estimates of nucleated cell counts. TCRdb's copy holds only in-frame clones and misses some; the assay was immunoSEQ multiplex PCR. That table furnishes V, J and clone size, whereas the DNA furnished D and trimming. The sample records tens of thousands of clones, around 80% being singletons. The sample was peripheral blood. The receptor was derived from a man between 60 and 70 years old with acute or convalescent COVID-19. V usage is TRBV7-9 and J usage is TRBJ2-3; possible D gene TRBD2, 8 bases. The CDR3 loop reads CASSRPLTPGLEGNRGDTQYF. CDR3 in DNA: TGTGCCAGCAGCAGACCGTTAACCCCGGGACTAGAAGGGAACAGGGGAGATACGCAGTATTTT.